One and the same sample provided the 7 T cell receptor beta chains below, sequenced in a study of metastatic and nonmetastatic thyroid tumors. Treatment of any kind had been given to no patient before thyroid surgery. TCRdb re-called the PCR reads with MiXCR. The sample lists around 16,000 clones, about 26% occurring once. Sequencing was performed on blood. The receptors here all came from a male donor with papillary thyroid cancer or a benign thyroid nodule (not recorded which). Some clones in this sample may be carry-over from other donors' samples.

This clone is medium-sized within its sample. The chain has TRBV6-4 and TRBJ1-2; TRBD1 is a possible D gene (5 bases). This CDR3 has 16 residues. Germline CDR1 and CDR2: MRHNA and SNTAGT. V gave up 4 bases and J gave up 0 bases, with 15 bases separating them. CDR3 DNA sequence: TGTGCCAGCAGTGCCTCGGGGGGGACCCCTAACTATGGCTACACCTTC. Protein product: CASSASGGTPNYGYTF.

At least ten counts were recorded for this clone. V is TRBV5-4 and J is TRBJ2-5, with D tentatively TRBD2 (6 bases). The germline V gene encodes CDR1 SGHNT and CDR2 YYREEE (reference sequence). The V gene lost 1 base and the J gene lost 5 bases, with 9 bases spanning the gap. CDR3 length: 13 residues. The DNA for the CDR3 is TGTGCCAGCAGCTTGTTCCTAGCGGAGACCCAGTACTTC. Amino acid sequence: CASSLFLAETQYF.

The chain has TRBV11-2 and TRBJ2-1; TRBD2 agrees at 9 bases. CDR1 SGHAT and CDR2 FQNNGV come from the germline V gene. This CDR3 contains 16 residues. V was pared by 3 bases and J by 7 bases, with 10 bases of the junction left unmatched. The CDR3 sequence: CASSFNSGSVKNEQFF. The CDR3 region has the DNA TGTGCCAGCAGCTTCAATAGCGGGAGCGTTAAGAATGAGCAGTTCTTC.

This clone is categorized as medium-sized. This chain links TRBV20-1 with TRBJ2-3, with TRBD2 identical over 9 bases. The CDR3 runs 14 residues. The ends lost 6 bases at V and 4 bases at J; junction bases unmatched: 8. From germline, CDR1 is DFQATT and CDR2 SNEGSKA (reference sequence). CDR3 bases: TGCAGTGCCCGTAGCGGGGGTAATTCAGATACGCAGTATTTT. Encoded protein: CSARSGGNSDTQYF.

The chain joins TRBV18 to TRBJ1-4, with D perhaps TRBD1 (5 bases). V dropped 2 bases and J dropped 0 bases, with 10 bases sitting between them. The CDR3 has 16 residues. CDR1 and CDR2 from the germline V gene are KGHSH and LQKENI. The CDR3 here is CASSPNRGATNEKLFF. In DNA form, the CDR3 reads TGTGCCAGCTCACCAAATCGGGGGGCAACTAATGAAAAACTGTTTTTT. The full variable domain, rest sourced from reference TRBV18 and TRBJ1-4, is NAGVMQNPRHLVRRRGQEARLRCSPMKGHSHVYWYRQLPEEGLKFMVYLQKENIIDESGMPKERFSAEFPKEGPSILRIQQVVRGDSAAYFCASSPNRGATNEKLFFGSGTQLSVL.

V gene TRBV7-9 combines with J gene TRBJ2-7, with D unresolved. Trimming took off 5 bases at V and 6 bases at J, with 11 bases between the two ends. Germline-derived CDR1 and CDR2 are SEHNR and FQNEAQ (reference sequence). This CDR3 comprises 12 residues. CDR3 protein: CASSPGGREQYF. CDR3 DNA sequence: TGTGCCAGCAGCCCCGGTGGGCGCGAGCAGTACTTC.

There are many counts of this clone. The chain has TRBV30 and TRBJ2-5; unclear D gene. The CDR3 has 14 amino acids. V was shortened by 4 bases and J by 2 bases, with 14 bases between the two germline ends. CDR1 and CDR2 (germline): GTSNPN, SVGIG (reference sequence). The CDR3 here is CAWKLLQSQETQYF. CDR3 nucleotides: TGTGCCTGGAAGTTGCTCCAGAGTCAAGAGACCCAGTACTTC.